These 9 T cell receptor beta chains came from one sample sequenced in a study of cytomegalovirus exposure and HLA in healthy donors. Use of 60 Vbeta and 13 Jbeta primers characterized the PCR. Sequencing used immunoSEQ multiplex PCR; TCRdb keeps in-frame clones, though not all of them. In all, the sample yields 70,000 to 75,000 clones. The sequencing input was PBMCs. These TCRs come from a female donor in good health and CMV-seropositive.

This rearrangement joins TRBV7-9 to TRBJ1-2; a weak D match, TRBD1 (6 bases). This CDR3 has 13 residues. Germline V lookup: CDR1 SEHNR, CDR2 FQNEAQ (reference sequence). Trimming left V 7 bases short and J 4 bases short, with 13 bases between. The CDR3 nucleotides are TGTGCCAGCAACAAGGGGGGGCTCTATGGCTACACCTTC. Protein product: CASNKGGLYGYTF.

The rearrangement joins TRBV7-9 to TRBJ2-2; no reliable D call. Germline CDR1 reads SEHNR; CDR2 reads FQNEAQ (reference sequence). Trimming took 5 bases from V and 7 from J, leaving 17 bases between them. The CDR3 is made up of 15 amino acids. In DNA, the CDR3 is TGTGCCAGCAGCATCAGTCCACTAAGGCGCGGGGAGCTGTTTTTT. It is translated as CASSISPLRRGELFF. Together with reference TRBV7-9 and TRBJ2-2, the CDR3 gives the full variable domain: DTGVSQNPRHKITKRGQNVTFRCDPISEHNRLYWYRQTLGQGPEFLTYFQNEAQLEKSRLLSDRFSAERPKGSFSTLEIQRTEQGDSAMYLCASSISPLRRGELFFGEGSRLTVL.

V is TRBV11-3 and J is TRBJ2-7; the match to TRBD2 covers 10 bases. After removal of 1 base from V and 7 bases from J, the junction contained 10 bases not matched to a gene. In germline, CDR1 is SGHNT, CDR2 YENEEA. The CDR3 extends over 16 amino acids. The DNA for the CDR3 is TGTGCCAGCAGCTTAGGTGGGCTAGCGGGAGTCGGGGAGCAGTACTTC. Its translation: CASSLGGLAGVGEQYF.

This chain joins TRBV7-6 and TRBJ1-1, with unresolved D. This CDR3 has 13 residues. V lost 1 base, J lost 1 base, and 4 bases lay in between. Germline CDR1 reads SGHVS; CDR2 reads FNYEAQ. The CDR3 loop reads CASSLGRNTEAFF. CDR3 coding DNA: TGTGCCAGCAGCTTAGGCAGGAACACTGAAGCTTTCTTT.

This chain joins TRBV18 and TRBJ2-1; the D gene is possibly TRBD1 (5 bases). Trimming left V 2 bases short and J 9 bases short, with 17 bases between. The CDR3 runs to 15 residues. Germline V lookup: CDR1 KGHSH, CDR2 LQKENI. The chain's CDR3 is CASSPVARTNTEQFF. In DNA, the CDR3 is TGTGCCAGCTCACCAGTGGCCCGGACAAACACTGAGCAGTTCTTC.

The V gene is TRBV15, the J gene TRBJ2-3; tentative D call: TRBD2 (6 bases). The CDR3 consists of 15 residues. Looked up from germline, CDR1 is LNHNV and CDR2 is YYDKDF (reference sequence). Trimming removed 1 base at V and 0 bases at J, with 8 bases between. For the CDR3, the DNA is TGTGCCACCAGCAGAGGGGGGACTAGCACAGATACGCAGTATTTT. It codes for CATSRGGTSTDTQYF.

The chain recombines TRBV5-1 with TRBJ2-5; 9 positions match TRBD2. The CDR3 consists of 16 residues. Germline V lookup: CDR1 SGHRS, CDR2 YFSETQ. V gave up 3 bases and J gave up 4 bases; unmatched junction bases: 10. CDR3 in DNA: TGCGCCAGCAGCTCTTTGGGACTAGCACTAGGAGAGACCCAGTACTTC. Amino acids: CASSSLGLALGETQYF.

J is TRBJ2-7 and V is TRBV19; perhaps TRBD1 as D (7 bases). CDR3 length equals 15 residues. V was trimmed by 6 bases and J by 0 bases, leaving 15 bases between them. The germline V gene encodes CDR1 LNHDA and CDR2 SQIVND (reference sequence). CDR3 DNA sequence: TGTGCCAGTAGCAGGGGGGACATTAGCTCCTACGAGCAGTACTTC. This encodes CASSRGDISSYEQYF.

CDR3 in amino acids: CASSLDSAYEQYF. In DNA form, the CDR3 reads TGTGCCAGCAGCTTAGACAGTGCCTACGAGCAGTACTTC. J is TRBJ2-7 and V is TRBV7-6; D is undetermined. The germline V gene has CDR1 SGHVS and CDR2 FNYEAQ. The CDR3 extends over 13 amino acids. Trimming removed 1 base from V and 2 bases from J, with 6 bases in between.